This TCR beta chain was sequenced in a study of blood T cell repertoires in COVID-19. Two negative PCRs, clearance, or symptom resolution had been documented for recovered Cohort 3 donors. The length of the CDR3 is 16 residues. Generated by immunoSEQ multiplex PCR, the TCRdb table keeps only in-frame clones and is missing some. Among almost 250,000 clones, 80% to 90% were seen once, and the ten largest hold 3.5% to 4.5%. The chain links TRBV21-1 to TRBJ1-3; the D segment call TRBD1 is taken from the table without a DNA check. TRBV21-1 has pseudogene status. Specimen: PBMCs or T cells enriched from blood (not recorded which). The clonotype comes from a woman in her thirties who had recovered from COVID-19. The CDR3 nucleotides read TGTGCCAGCAGCACAATCAACAGGATCTCTGGAAACACCATATATTTT. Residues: CASSTINRISGNTIYF.